Below are 11 T cell receptor beta chains sequenced from a single sample in a study of T cell changes during pregnancy in multiple sclerosis. Measured with immunoSEQ multiplex PCR; TCRdb has only the in-frame clones, and not every one. The table records about 67,000 clones, 92% of them present only once. Specimen: peripheral blood, collected after pregnancy. These TCRs come from a female donor with multiple sclerosis, enrolled in a pregnancy study.

The rearrangement links TRBV29-1 to TRBJ2-2; D might be TRBD1 (6 bases). V gave up 7 bases and J gave up 4 bases, with 10 bases separating them. This CDR3 is 12 amino acids long. Germline values: CDR1 SQVTM, CDR2 ANQGSEA. CDR3 residues: CSGGQGTGELFF. The CDR3 DNA reads as TGCAGCGGGGGGCAGGGCACCGGGGAGCTGTTTTTT.

The chain links TRBV19 to TRBJ1-5; D gene unclear. Deletions cut 0 bases from V and 4 bases from J, with 7 bases between. Germline loops: CDR1 LNHDA, CDR2 SQIVND (reference sequence). This CDR3 contains 14 residues. CDR3 DNA: TGTGCCAGTAGTATAGATCGGGAGAATCAGCCCCAGCATTTT. It encodes CASSIDRENQPQHF.

This rearrangement joins TRBV27 to TRBJ2-3, with D maybe TRBD2 (5 bases). Germline-derived CDR1 and CDR2 are MNHEY and SMNVEV (reference sequence). The CDR3 length is 17 residues. V lost 7 bases and J lost 1, with 21 bases in between. CDR3 nucleotide sequence: TGTGCCAGCATGGCTGCTGGGAGCCCCTCAGGCACAGATACGCAGTATTTT. Its translation: CASMAAGSPSGTDTQYF.

The chain uses TRBV19 and TRBJ2-1; the D is unclear. Deletions cut 4 bases from V and 0 bases from J, with 10 bases between. The CDR3 contains 15 residues. Germline CDR1 is LNHDA and CDR2 is SQIVND (reference sequence). CDR3: CASSTDTSSYNEQFF. The DNA for the CDR3 is TGTGCCAGTAGTACCGACACGAGCTCCTACAATGAGCAGTTCTTC.

CDR3 protein: CASTMTGANTEAFF. CDR3 in DNA: TGTGCCAGCACCATGACAGGGGCTAACACTGAAGCTTTCTTT. The chain has TRBV27 and TRBJ1-1; 8 nucleotides align to TRBD1. The V gene end was trimmed by 7 bases and the J gene end by 2 bases; junction bases not matched to a gene: 6. The CDR3 runs 14 residues. Germline V CDR1 and CDR2: MNHEY, SMNVEV (reference sequence).

The rearrangement links TRBV7-8 to TRBJ2-5; 8 bases fit TRBD1. Germline loops: CDR1 SGHVS, CDR2 FQNEAQ. V lost 5 bases, J lost 7 bases, and 9 bases stayed unmatched. This CDR3 contains 14 residues. The CDR3 spells CASSPGQGLGTQYF. The CDR3 region has the DNA TGTGCCAGCAGCCCCGGACAGGGATTGGGGACCCAGTACTTC.

The genes are TRBV5-6 and TRBJ2-1; 7 bases agree with TRBD1. In germline, CDR1 is SGHDT, CDR2 YYEEEE. The ends lost 1 base at V and 4 bases at J; junction bases unmatched: 11. CDR3 length: 17 residues. The CDR3, as DNA: TGTGCCAGCAGCTTGACAGGCCGGGACAGATTATACAATGAGCAGTTCTTC. This translates into CASSLTGRDRLYNEQFF.

The chain has TRBV19 and TRBJ1-2; 9 bases are a match to TRBD1. The CDR3 spans 13 residues. Germline values: CDR1 LNHDA, CDR2 SQIVND (reference sequence). J was trimmed by 5 bases and V by 7 bases; bases with no gene match: 5. The CDR3 reads CASTPGTGYGYTF. CDR3 sequence (DNA): TGTGCCAGTACCCCCGGGACAGGGTATGGCTACACCTTC.

This clone was recorded only once. The V gene is TRBV9, the J gene TRBJ2-2, with D possibly matching TRBD2 (5 bases). CDR3 length equals 16 residues. With 0 bases removed from V and 6 bases from J, the gap between germline ends came to 15 bases. CDR1 and CDR2 from the germline V gene are SGDLS and YYNGEE. The chain's CDR3 is CASSVGSASLAGELFF. In DNA form, the CDR3 reads TGTGCCAGCAGCGTAGGATCGGCTAGCCTTGCCGGGGAGCTGTTTTTT.

The genes are TRBV5-6 and TRBJ2-5; 8 bases map to TRBD1. V shed 4 bases and J 6 bases; nucleotides not matched to a gene: 11. The V gene's germline CDR1 is SGHDT and CDR2 YYEEEE. The CDR3 loop spans 15 amino acids. CDR3 coding DNA: TGTGCCAGCAGCCTCAGACAGGGGCGGACGAAGACCCAGTACTTC. It codes for CASSLRQGRTKTQYF.

The genes are TRBV7-2 and TRBJ2-7; no clear D. Trimming took off 3 bases at V and 2 bases at J, with 5 bases between the two ends. Germline assignment: CDR1 SGHTA and CDR2 FQGNSA. The length of the CDR3 is 12 residues. The CDR3 coding sequence is TGTGCCAGCAGCTTCGGTACCTACGAGCAGTACTTC. Translated: CASSFGTYEQYF.